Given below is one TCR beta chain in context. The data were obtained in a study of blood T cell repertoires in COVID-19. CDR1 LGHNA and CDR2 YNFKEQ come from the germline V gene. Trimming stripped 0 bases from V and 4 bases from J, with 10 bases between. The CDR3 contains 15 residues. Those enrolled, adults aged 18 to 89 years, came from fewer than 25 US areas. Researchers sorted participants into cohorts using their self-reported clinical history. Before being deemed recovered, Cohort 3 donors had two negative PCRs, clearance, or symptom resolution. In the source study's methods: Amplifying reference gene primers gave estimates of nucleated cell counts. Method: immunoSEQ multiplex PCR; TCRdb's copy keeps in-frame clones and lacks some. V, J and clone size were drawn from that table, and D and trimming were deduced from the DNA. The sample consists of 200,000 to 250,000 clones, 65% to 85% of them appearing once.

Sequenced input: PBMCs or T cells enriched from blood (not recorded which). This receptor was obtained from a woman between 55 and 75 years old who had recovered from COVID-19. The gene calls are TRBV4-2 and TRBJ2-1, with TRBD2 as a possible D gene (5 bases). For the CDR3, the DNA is TGTGCCAGCAGCCAAGATCAAGCGGAATACAATGAGCAGTTCTTC. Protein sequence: CASSQDQAEYNEQFF.